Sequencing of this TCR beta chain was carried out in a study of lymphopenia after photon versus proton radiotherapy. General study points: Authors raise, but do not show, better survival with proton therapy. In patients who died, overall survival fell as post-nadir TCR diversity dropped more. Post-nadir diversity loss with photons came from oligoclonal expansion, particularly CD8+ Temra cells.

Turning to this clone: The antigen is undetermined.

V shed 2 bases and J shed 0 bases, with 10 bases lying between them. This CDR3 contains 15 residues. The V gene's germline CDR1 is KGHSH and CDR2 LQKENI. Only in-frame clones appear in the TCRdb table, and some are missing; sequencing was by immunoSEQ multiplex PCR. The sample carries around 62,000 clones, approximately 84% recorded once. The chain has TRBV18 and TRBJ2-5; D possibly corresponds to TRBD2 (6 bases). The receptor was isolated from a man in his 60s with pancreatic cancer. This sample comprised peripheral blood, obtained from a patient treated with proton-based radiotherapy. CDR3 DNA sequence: TGTGCCAGCTCACCAAGTGGCGGGAACCAAGAGACCCAGTACTTC. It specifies CASSPSGGNQETQYF.